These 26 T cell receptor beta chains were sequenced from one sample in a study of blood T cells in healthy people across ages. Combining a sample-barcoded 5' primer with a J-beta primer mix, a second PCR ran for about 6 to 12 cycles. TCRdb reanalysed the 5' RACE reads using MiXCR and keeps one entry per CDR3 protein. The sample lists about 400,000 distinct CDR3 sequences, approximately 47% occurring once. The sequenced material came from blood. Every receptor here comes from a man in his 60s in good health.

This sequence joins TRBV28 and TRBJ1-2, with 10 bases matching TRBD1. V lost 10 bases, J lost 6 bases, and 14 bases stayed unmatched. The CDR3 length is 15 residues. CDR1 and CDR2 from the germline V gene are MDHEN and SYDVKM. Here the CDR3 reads CATTTGTGDPDGYTF. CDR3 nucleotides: TGTGCCACCACGACGGGGACAGGGGATCCGGATGGCTACACCTTC.

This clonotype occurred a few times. The CDR3 sequence: CASSIQGGAGANVLTF. DNA for the CDR3: TGTGCCAGTAGTATACAGGGGGGAGCTGGGGCCAACGTCCTGACTTTC. The gene calls are TRBV19 and TRBJ2-6; TRBD1 is a possible D gene (7 bases). V was clipped by 2 bases and J by 2 bases, with 10 bases between them. CDR1 is LNHDA and CDR2 is SQIVND in the germline V gene (reference sequence). The CDR3 totals 16 residues.

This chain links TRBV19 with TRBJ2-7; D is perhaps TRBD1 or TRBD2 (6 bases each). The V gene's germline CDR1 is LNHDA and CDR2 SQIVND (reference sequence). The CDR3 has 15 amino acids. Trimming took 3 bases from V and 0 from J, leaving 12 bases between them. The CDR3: CASSIGGTSSYEQYF. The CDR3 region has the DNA TGTGCCAGTAGTATCGGCGGGACATCCTCCTACGAGCAGTACTTC.

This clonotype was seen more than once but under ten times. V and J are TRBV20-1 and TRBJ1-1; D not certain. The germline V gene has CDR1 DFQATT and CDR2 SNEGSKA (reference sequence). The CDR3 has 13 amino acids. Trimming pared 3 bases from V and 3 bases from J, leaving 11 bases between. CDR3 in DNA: TGCAGTGCTAGCGACTTAGGAGACACTGAAGCTTTCTTT. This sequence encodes CSASDLGDTEAFF.

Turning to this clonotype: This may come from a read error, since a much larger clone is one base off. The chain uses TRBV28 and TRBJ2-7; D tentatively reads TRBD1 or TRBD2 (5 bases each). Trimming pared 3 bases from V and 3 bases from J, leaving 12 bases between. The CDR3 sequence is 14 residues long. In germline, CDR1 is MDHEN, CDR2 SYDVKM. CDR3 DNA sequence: TGTGCCAGCAGTTTGAGGGGCGCCCTCTACGAGCAGTACTTC. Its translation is CASSLRGALYEQYF.

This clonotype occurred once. CDR3 amino acids: CSARTLAGLTDTQYF. Here the CDR3 DNA reads TGCAGTGCTAGAACTTTAGCGGGCCTCACAGATACGCAGTATTTT. The gene calls are TRBV20-1 and TRBJ2-3; 7 bases are shared with TRBD2. Germline V gene sequence: CDR1 DFQATT, CDR2 SNEGSKA (reference sequence). This CDR3 region has 15 residues. With 2 bases clipped from V and 2 bases from J, the junction kept 7 bases outside the gene matches.

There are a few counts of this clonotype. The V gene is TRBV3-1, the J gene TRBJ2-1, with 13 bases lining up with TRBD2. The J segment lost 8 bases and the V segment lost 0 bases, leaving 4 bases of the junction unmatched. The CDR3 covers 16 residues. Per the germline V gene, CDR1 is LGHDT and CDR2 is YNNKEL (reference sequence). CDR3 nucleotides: TGTGCCAGCAGCCAAGACTCGACTAGCGGGAGGTATGAGCAGTTCTTC. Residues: CASSQDSTSGRYEQFF.

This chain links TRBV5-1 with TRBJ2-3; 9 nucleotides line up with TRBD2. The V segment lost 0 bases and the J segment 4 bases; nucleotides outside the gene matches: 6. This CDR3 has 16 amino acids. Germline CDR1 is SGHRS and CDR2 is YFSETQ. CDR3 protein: CASSLVSGRTADTQYF. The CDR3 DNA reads TGCGCCAGCAGCTTGGTAAGCGGGAGGACCGCAGATACGCAGTATTTT.

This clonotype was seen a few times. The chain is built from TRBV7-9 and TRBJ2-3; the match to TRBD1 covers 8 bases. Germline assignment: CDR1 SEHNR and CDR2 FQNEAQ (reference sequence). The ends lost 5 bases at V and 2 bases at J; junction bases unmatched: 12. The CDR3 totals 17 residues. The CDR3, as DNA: TGTGCCAGCAGCGTGGACAGGGCCTTTAGTAACACAGATACGCAGTATTTT. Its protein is CASSVDRAFSNTDTQYF.

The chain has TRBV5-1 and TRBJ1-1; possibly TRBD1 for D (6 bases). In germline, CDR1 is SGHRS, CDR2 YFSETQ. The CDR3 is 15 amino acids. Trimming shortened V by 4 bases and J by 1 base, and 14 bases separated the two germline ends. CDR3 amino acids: CASSPVAGANTEAFF. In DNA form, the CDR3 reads TGCGCCAGCAGCCCTGTGGCAGGGGCGAACACTGAAGCTTTCTTT.

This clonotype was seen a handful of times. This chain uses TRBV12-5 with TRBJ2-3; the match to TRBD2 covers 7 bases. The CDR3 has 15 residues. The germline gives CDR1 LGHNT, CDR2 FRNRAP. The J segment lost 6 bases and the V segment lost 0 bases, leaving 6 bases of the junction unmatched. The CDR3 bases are TGTGCTAGTGGTTTGGTACTGCGGGGGACCGATACGCAGTATTTT. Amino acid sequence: CASGLVLRGTDTQYF.

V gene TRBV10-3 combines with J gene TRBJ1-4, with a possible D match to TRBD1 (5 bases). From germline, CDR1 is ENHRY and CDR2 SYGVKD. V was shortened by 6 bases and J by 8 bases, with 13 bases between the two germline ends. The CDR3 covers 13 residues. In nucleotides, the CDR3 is TGTGCCATCAGGGCGGGGGGAGGCGAAAAACTGTTTTTT. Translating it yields CAIRAGGGEKLFF.

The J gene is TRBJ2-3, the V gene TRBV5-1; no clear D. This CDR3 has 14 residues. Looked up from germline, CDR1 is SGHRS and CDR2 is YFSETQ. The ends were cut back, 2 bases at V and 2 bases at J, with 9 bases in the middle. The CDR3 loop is CASSLSLPTDTQYF. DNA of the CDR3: TGCGCCAGCAGCTTAAGCTTACCCACAGATACGCAGTATTTT. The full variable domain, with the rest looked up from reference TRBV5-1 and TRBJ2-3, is KAGVTQTPRYLIKTRGQQVTLSCSPISGHRSVSWYQQTPGQGLQFLFEYFSETQRNKGNFPGRFSGRQFSNSRSEMNVSTLELGDSALYLCASSLSLPTDTQYFGPGTRLTVL.

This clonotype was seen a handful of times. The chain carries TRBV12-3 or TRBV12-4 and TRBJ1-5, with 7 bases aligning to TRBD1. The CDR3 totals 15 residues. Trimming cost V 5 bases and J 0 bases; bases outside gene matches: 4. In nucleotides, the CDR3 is TGTGCCAGCAGTCTACAGGGGAATAGCAATCAGCCCCAGCATTTT. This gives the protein CASSLQGNSNQPQHF.

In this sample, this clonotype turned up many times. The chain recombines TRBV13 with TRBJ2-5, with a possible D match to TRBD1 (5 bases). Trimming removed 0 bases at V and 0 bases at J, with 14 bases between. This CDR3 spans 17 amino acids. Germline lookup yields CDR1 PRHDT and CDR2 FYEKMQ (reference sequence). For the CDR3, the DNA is TGTGCCAGCAGCTTAGGACCGATCGACAGAAACCAAGAGACCCAGTACTTC. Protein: CASSLGPIDRNQETQYF.

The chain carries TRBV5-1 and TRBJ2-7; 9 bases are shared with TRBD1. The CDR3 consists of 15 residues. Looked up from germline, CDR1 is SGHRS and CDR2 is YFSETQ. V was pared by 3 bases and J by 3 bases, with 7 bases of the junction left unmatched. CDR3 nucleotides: TGCGCCAGCAGCTCCTTTGGGACAGGGAACTACGAGCAGTACTTC. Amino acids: CASSSFGTGNYEQYF.

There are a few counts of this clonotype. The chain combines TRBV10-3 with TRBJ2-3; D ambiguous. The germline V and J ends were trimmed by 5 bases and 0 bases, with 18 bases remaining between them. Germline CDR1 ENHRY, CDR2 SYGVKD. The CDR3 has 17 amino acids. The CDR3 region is CAISTPDSGLSTDTQYF. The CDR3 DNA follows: TGTGCCATCAGTACTCCTGACTCTGGCCTGAGCACAGATACGCAGTATTTT.

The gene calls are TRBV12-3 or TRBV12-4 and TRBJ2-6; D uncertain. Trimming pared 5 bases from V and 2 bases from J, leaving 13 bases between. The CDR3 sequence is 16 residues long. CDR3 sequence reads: CASSPSQSAGANVLTF. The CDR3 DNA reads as TGTGCCAGCAGTCCGTCCCAGAGCGCTGGGGCCAACGTCCTGACTTTC.

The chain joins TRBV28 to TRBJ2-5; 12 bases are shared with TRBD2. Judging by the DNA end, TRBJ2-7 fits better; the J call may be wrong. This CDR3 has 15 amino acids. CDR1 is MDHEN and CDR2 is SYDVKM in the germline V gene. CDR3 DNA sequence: TGTGCCAGCAGTCACGAAACTAGCGGGAGGTACGAGCAGTACTTC. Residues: CASSHETSGRYEQYF.

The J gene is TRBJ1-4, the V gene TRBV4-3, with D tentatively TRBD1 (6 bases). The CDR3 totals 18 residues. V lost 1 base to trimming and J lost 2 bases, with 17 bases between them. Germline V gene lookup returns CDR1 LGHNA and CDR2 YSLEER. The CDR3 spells CASSQGSEGETTNEKLFF. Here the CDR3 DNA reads TGCGCCAGCAGCCAAGGATCTGAGGGGGAGACGACTAATGAAAAACTGTTTTTT.

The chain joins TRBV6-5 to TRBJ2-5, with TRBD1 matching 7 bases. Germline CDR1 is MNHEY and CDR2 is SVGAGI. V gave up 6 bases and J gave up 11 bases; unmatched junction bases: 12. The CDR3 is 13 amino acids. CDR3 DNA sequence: TGTGCCAGCAGACAGGGGACGGGCAATGAGCAGTACTTC. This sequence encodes CASRQGTGNEQYF.

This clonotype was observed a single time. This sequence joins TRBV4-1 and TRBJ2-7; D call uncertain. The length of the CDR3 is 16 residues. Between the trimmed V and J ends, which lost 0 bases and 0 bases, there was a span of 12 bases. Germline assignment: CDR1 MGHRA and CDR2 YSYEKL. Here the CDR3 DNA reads TGCGCCAGCAGCCAAGATGAGGCGAAGAGCTCCTACGAGCAGTACTTC. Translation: CASSQDEAKSSYEQYF.

The CDR3 protein is CASSLAGLNNEQFF. The DNA for the CDR3 is TGTGCCAGCAGCTTAGCGGGCCTGAACAATGAGCAGTTCTTC. The chain joins TRBV7-2 to TRBJ2-1; D gene unclear. Germline values: CDR1 SGHTA, CDR2 FQGNSA. The V end was cut by 0 bases, the J end by 5 bases, with 8 bases between. The CDR3 has 14 amino acids.

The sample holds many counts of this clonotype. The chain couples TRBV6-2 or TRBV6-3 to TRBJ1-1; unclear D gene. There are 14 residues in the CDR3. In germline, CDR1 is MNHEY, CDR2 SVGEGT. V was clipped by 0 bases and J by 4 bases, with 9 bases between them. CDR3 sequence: CASSYSISGTEAFF. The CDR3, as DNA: TGTGCCAGCAGTTACTCAATCTCGGGCACTGAAGCTTTCTTT.

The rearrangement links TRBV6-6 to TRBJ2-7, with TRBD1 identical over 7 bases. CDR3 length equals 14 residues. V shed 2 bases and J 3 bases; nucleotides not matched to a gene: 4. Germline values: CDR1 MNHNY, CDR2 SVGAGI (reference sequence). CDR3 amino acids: CASSYGTVNYEQYF. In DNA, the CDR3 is TGTGCCAGCAGTTACGGGACAGTTAACTACGAGCAGTACTTC.

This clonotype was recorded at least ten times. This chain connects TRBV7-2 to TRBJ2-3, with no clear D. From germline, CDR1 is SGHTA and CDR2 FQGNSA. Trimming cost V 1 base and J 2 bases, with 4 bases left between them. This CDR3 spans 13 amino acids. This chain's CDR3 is CASSLEPTDTQYF. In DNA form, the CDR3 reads TGTGCCAGCAGCTTAGAACCCACAGATACGCAGTATTTT.